This T cell receptor (beta chain) was sequenced during a study of coeliac disease. As for the study in general: Coeliac patients had active, refractory type I, or gluten-free-diet-controlled disease. Study-level results: Most TRB amino acid sequences occurred in only one sample. In active celiac disease, intraepithelial and lamina propria TRB and TRG repertoires were less clonal than controls.

Each fraction contributed one roughly 450,000-cell aliquot for sequencing. The method was immunoSEQ multiplex PCR; TCRdb's version includes in-frame clones alone and lacks a portion of them. The sample has about 4,200 clones, roughly 70% seen once. To note about this clone: The antigen is not known.

The sequencing input was intraepithelial lymphocytes from the gut. This clonotype originated in a woman younger than 30 with active celiac disease.

The CDR3 region has the DNA TGTGCCAGCACCAAAACGGGTGAGCAGTTCTTC. It specifies CASTKTGEQFF. The rearrangement uses TRBV7-8 and TRBJ2-1, with D unclear. V lost 7 bases to trimming and J lost 9 bases, with 10 bases between them. Germline V gene sequence: CDR1 SGHVS, CDR2 FQNEAQ. The length of the CDR3 is 11 residues.